The sequence of this T cell receptor beta chain was determined in a study of shared clonotypes between healthy human individuals. Study outcomes and limitations: Rarefaction showed that sequencing of sorted subsets was incomplete (despite large depth).

Concerning this clone itself: Its specificity is not known.

V dropped 4 bases and J dropped 6 bases, with 11 bases sitting between them. Germline-derived CDR1 and CDR2 are SGHNT and YYREEE (reference sequence). The CDR3 is 13 residues long. The assay ran at deep level. Sequencing used immunoSEQ multiplex PCR; TCRdb keeps in-frame clones, though not all of them. The profile covers approximately 2,000,000 clones, with 80% to 95% appearing a single time and approximately 0.41% taken by the ten largest. The sample consisted of naive CD4+ T cells from PBMCs. The subset here: CD45RA+ positively selected. The receptor was derived from a man aged 18 to 30 in good health. Some clones in this sample may be carry-over from other donors' samples. The genes are TRBV5-4 and TRBJ1-5; tentatively, D is TRBD1 (5 bases). CDR3 region: CASSRETGQPQHF. The CDR3 DNA reads as TGTGCCAGCAGCAGAGAAACAGGTCAGCCCCAGCATTTT.